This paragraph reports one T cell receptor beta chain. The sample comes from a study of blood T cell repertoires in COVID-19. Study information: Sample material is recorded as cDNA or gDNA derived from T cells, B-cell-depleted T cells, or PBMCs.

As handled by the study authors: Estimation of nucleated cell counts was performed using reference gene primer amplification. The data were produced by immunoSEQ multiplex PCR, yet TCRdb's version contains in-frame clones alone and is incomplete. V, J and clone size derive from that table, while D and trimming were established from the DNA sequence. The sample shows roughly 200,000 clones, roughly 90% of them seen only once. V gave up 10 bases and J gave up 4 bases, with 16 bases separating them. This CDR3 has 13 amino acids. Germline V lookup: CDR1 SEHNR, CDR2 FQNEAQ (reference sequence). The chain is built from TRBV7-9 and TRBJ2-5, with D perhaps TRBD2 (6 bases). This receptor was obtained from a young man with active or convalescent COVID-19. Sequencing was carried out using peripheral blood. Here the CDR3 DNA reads TGTGCCATCCCCGAGGAGGGCCGAGAGACCCAGTACTTC. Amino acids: CAIPEEGRETQYF.